Listed below are T cell receptor beta chains from one sample, sequenced in a study of T cells in Graves' hyperthyroidism and ophthalmopathy. A single record per CDR3 protein comes from TCRdb applying MiXCR to the multiplex PCR reads. The sample lists some 490,000 distinct CDR3 sequences, about 16% occurring once. The sequenced material came from blood. The receptors here all came from a young woman with Graves' ophthalmopathy. Both conserved end residues are part of each CDR3. Each record gives: J gene, D gene, V gene, clone size, CDR3 DNA, CDR3 protein. A D gene is named only where the DNA matches it firmly. Clone sizes are given selectively: once, few, many, or a class where the clone is expanded.

j_gene: TRBJ2-5; d_gene: .; v_gene: TRBV11-2; abundance: many; CDR3nt: TGTGCCAGCAGCTTAGATAACGGGCGCTCAGAGACCCAGTACTTC; CDR3aa: CASSLDNGRSETQYF
j_gene: TRBJ2-1; d_gene: TRBD1; v_gene: TRBV11-2; abundance: many; CDR3nt: TGTGCCAGCAGCTACTCCGGGACAGGGTATGATGAGCAGTTCTTC; CDR3aa: CASSYSGTGYDEQFF
j_gene: TRBJ2-1; d_gene: TRBD2; v_gene: TRBV28; abundance: many; CDR3nt: TGTGCCAGCAGCTTAGGACTAGCGGGACTCTCCTACAATGAGCAGTTCTTC; CDR3aa: CASSLGLAGLSYNEQFF
j_gene: TRBJ2-7; d_gene: TRBD2; v_gene: TRBV18; abundance: many; CDR3nt: TGTGCCAGCTCACCAGGGGGGGTTGCCTCCTACGAGCAGTACTTC; CDR3aa: CASSPGGVASYEQYF
j_gene: TRBJ1-6; d_gene: .; v_gene: TRBV14; abundance: .; CDR3nt: TGTGCCAGCAGCCAAGGCAGGGGCGTAAATTCACCCCTCCACTTT; CDR3aa: CASSQGRGVNSPLHF
j_gene: TRBJ2-7; d_gene: .; v_gene: TRBV29-1; abundance: few; CDR3nt: TGCAGCGTTGAAGGGCTCTTGGGGGAGTCCCCCTACGAGCAGTACTTC; CDR3aa: CSVEGLLGESPYEQYF
j_gene: TRBJ2-6; d_gene: TRBD1; v_gene: TRBV27; abundance: .; CDR3nt: TGTGCCAGCAGTCCGCGACAGGGTATCCCTGGGGCCAACGTCCTGACTTTC; CDR3aa: CASSPRQGIPGANVLTF
j_gene: TRBJ2-7; d_gene: TRBD2; v_gene: TRBV9; abundance: .; CDR3nt: TGTGCCAGCAGCGTAGAATCGACTAGCCTCTCCTACGAGCAGTACTTC; CDR3aa: CASSVESTSLSYEQYF
j_gene: TRBJ2-3; d_gene: .; v_gene: TRBV6-1; abundance: many; CDR3nt: TGTGCCAGCAGTGGGAGACAGGGGCGCTGGACTAGTACCGCAGATACGCAGTATTTT; CDR3aa: CASSGRQGRWTSTADTQYF
j_gene: TRBJ2-7; d_gene: .; v_gene: TRBV5-1; abundance: many; CDR3nt: TGCGCCAGCAGCTTGGGAGGAGAGATCTACGAGCAGTACTTC; CDR3aa: CASSLGGEIYEQYF
j_gene: TRBJ2-3; d_gene: TRBD2; v_gene: TRBV9; abundance: few; CDR3nt: TGTGCCAGCAGCCCCAGTCCGGAGGAGCGGGGCCTCACAGATACGCAGTATTTT; CDR3aa: CASSPSPEERGLTDTQYF
j_gene: TRBJ1-1; d_gene: TRBD1; v_gene: TRBV28; abundance: few; CDR3nt: TGTGCCAGCAGTTTCCGACAGGGGGGGAGAGCTTTCTTT; CDR3aa: CASSFRQGGRAFF
j_gene: TRBJ2-7; d_gene: TRBD2; v_gene: TRBV11-2; abundance: many; CDR3nt: TGTGCCGATGGACTAGCGGGACACTACGGGCAGTACTTC; CDR3aa: CADGLAGHYGQYF
j_gene: TRBJ2-3; d_gene: .; v_gene: TRBV20-1; abundance: .; CDR3nt: TGCAGTGCTAGATTTTTTCCAGCCCACCTCCCCGGGGATACGCAGTATTTT; CDR3aa: CSARFFPAHLPGDTQYF
j_gene: TRBJ1-4; d_gene: TRBD1; v_gene: TRBV12-5; abundance: few; CDR3nt: TGTGCTAGTGGTTGGGACAGACAGAATGAAAAACTGTTTTTT; CDR3aa: CASGWDRQNEKLFF
j_gene: TRBJ2-2; d_gene: .; v_gene: TRBV30; abundance: few; CDR3nt: TGTGCCTGGAGCGGACTTAACACCGGGGAGCTGTTTTTT; CDR3aa: CAWSGLNTGELFF
j_gene: TRBJ2-5; d_gene: TRBD2; v_gene: TRBV5-1; abundance: many; CDR3nt: TGCGCCAGCAGGTTTCGGACTAGCGGGAGACACAGCCAGTACTTC; CDR3aa: CASRFRTSGRHSQYF
j_gene: TRBJ1-2; d_gene: .; v_gene: TRBV30; abundance: .; CDR3nt: TGTGCCTCCCTGGGTGGGGGGGGTGGCTACACCTTC; CDR3aa: CASLGGGGGYTF
j_gene: TRBJ2-3; d_gene: TRBD1; v_gene: TRBV10-3; abundance: .; CDR3nt: TGTGCCTCGTGGGGAGACAGGGATTCAGATACGCAGTATTTT; CDR3aa: CASWGDRDSDTQYF
j_gene: TRBJ2-1; d_gene: TRBD2; v_gene: TRBV9; abundance: .; CDR3nt: TGTGCCAGCAGCGTCGCCGGGAGGGGAAACAATGAGCAGTTCTTC; CDR3aa: CASSVAGRGNNEQFF
j_gene: TRBJ2-7; d_gene: TRBD1; v_gene: TRBV9; abundance: few; CDR3nt: TGTGCCAGCATCTCACCGGGACAGGGCTCCTACGAGCAGTACTTC; CDR3aa: CASISPGQGSYEQYF
j_gene: TRBJ1-1; d_gene: .; v_gene: TRBV28; abundance: many; CDR3nt: TGTGCCAGCAGTCTCTCCCTGTACGGGGACACTGAAGCTTTCTTT; CDR3aa: CASSLSLYGDTEAFF
j_gene: TRBJ1-2; d_gene: .; v_gene: TRBV7-9; abundance: few; CDR3nt: TGTGCCAGCAGCCCCGGGCAGGGGTTAGATGGCTACACCTTC; CDR3aa: CASSPGQGLDGYTF
j_gene: TRBJ1-2; d_gene: .; v_gene: TRBV27; abundance: few; CDR3nt: TGTGCCAGCAGTGACAATGGACGTGGCTACACCTTC; CDR3aa: CASSDNGRGYTF
j_gene: TRBJ2-7; d_gene: .; v_gene: TRBV5-4; abundance: .; CDR3nt: TGTGCCAGCAGCTTGGGGGCCTCGAAAGGGGGCGAGCAGTACTTC; CDR3aa: CASSLGASKGGEQYF
j_gene: TRBJ1-2; d_gene: .; v_gene: TRBV30; abundance: .; CDR3nt: TGTGCCTGGAGTGAGCAGGGAATCGGCTATGGCTACACCTTC; CDR3aa: CAWSEQGIGYGYTF
j_gene: TRBJ2-5; d_gene: .; v_gene: TRBV6-1; abundance: .; CDR3nt: TGTGCCAGCAAGGCAGGGACTCTTGAGGAGACCCAGTACTTC; CDR3aa: CASKAGTLEETQYF
j_gene: TRBJ2-3; d_gene: TRBD1; v_gene: TRBV24-1; abundance: .; CDR3nt: TGTGCCACCAGTGATTTGTCGGGACAGGGAAGAAATACGCAGTATTTT; CDR3aa: CATSDLSGQGRNTQYF
j_gene: TRBJ2-5; d_gene: .; v_gene: TRBV12-3/TRBV12-4; abundance: many; CDR3nt: TGTGCCAGCAGTTTAAACCACGTCGGAGCAGCCCAGTACTTC; CDR3aa: CASSLNHVGAAQYF
j_gene: TRBJ2-3; d_gene: .; v_gene: TRBV11-3; abundance: many; CDR3nt: TGTGCCAGCGCGGGAGATACGCAGTATTTT; CDR3aa: CASAGDTQYF
j_gene: TRBJ2-3; d_gene: .; v_gene: TRBV20-1; abundance: many; CDR3nt: TGCAGTGCTAGGACCAACAAGGGGACGGTCACAGATACGCAGTATTTT; CDR3aa: CSARTNKGTVTDTQYF
j_gene: TRBJ2-1; d_gene: .; v_gene: TRBV7-8; abundance: many; CDR3nt: TGTGCCAGCAGCTTTGACAATGAGCAGTTCTTC; CDR3aa: CASSFDNEQFF
j_gene: TRBJ2-7; d_gene: .; v_gene: TRBV12-3/TRBV12-4; abundance: .; CDR3nt: TGTGCCAGCAGTTTCCCCGGGGCCGCGTCCTACGAGCAGTACTTC; CDR3aa: CASSFPGAASYEQYF
j_gene: TRBJ2-2; d_gene: TRBD1; v_gene: TRBV5-1; abundance: few; CDR3nt: TGCGCCACCACCTCCGGGACAGGGACCAACACCGGGGAGCTGTTTTTT; CDR3aa: CATTSGTGTNTGELFF
j_gene: TRBJ2-7; d_gene: .; v_gene: TRBV12-3/TRBV12-4; abundance: few; CDR3nt: TGTGCCAGCAGTTTAGGTCTGGGGGACTCCGAGCAGTACTTC; CDR3aa: CASSLGLGDSEQYF
j_gene: TRBJ2-7; d_gene: .; v_gene: TRBV13; abundance: few; CDR3nt: TGTGCCAGCAGCTCGCTTCGACAGCCCCTCGAGCAGTACTTC; CDR3aa: CASSSLRQPLEQYF
j_gene: TRBJ2-1; d_gene: TRBD2; v_gene: TRBV6-2/TRBV6-3; abundance: few; CDR3nt: TGTGCCAGCAGTCCCAGGCGGCCAGCTAGCGGGCCCAGGGGCAATGAGCAGTTCTTC; CDR3aa: CASSPRRPASGPRGNEQFF
j_gene: TRBJ2-1; d_gene: TRBD2; v_gene: TRBV5-1; abundance: .; CDR3nt: TGCGCCAGCAGCTTAATCGGGACTAGCGGATCCTACAATGAGCAGTTCTTC; CDR3aa: CASSLIGTSGSYNEQFF
j_gene: TRBJ2-1; d_gene: TRBD2; v_gene: TRBV5-1; abundance: many; CDR3nt: TGCGCCAGCAGCTTTGGGCGGGGGATGATTAATGAGCAGTTCTTC; CDR3aa: CASSFGRGMINEQFF